This passage covers 26 T cell receptor beta chains from one sample sequenced in a study of early T cells in non-severe SARS-CoV-2 infection. TCRdb itself ran the 5' RACE reads through MiXCR, one entry per CDR3 protein. In the table there are fewer than 100,000 distinct CDR3 sequences, roughly 10% of which are singletons. Specimen: whole blood. The receptors come from an adult who was a healthcare worker with PCR-confirmed SARS-CoV-2 infection or an uninfected control (not recorded which).

Sample share makes this clonotype medium-sized. The chain couples TRBV10-2 to TRBJ1-6; tentatively, D is TRBD1 (5 bases). The ends were cut back, 4 bases at V and 7 bases at J, with 20 bases in the middle. Germline assignment: CDR1 WSHSY and CDR2 SAAADI. This CDR3 is 17 amino acids long. Written as DNA, the CDR3 is TGCGCCAGCAGTGGCCTTGGAGGGGAATTCTCAAATTCACCCCTCCACTTT. Protein: CASSGLGGEFSNSPLHF.

This clonotype was observed a few times. This chain connects TRBV5-1 to TRBJ1-1, with D possibly TRBD1 on 6 matching bases. V was cut by 4 bases and J by 2 bases, with 12 bases left in between. The CDR3 runs 14 residues. Germline V CDR1 and CDR2: SGHRS, YFSETQ. This CDR3 reads CASSRGQSNTEAFF. The CDR3 bases are TGCGCCAGCAGCCGCGGACAGAGCAACACTGAAGCTTTCTTT.

This clonotype showed up many times. The chain links TRBV12-3 or TRBV12-4 to TRBJ1-1; no reliable D call. Trimming stripped 3 bases from V and 4 bases from J, with 12 bases between. The CDR3 is 14 residues long. DNA of the CDR3: TGTGCCAGCAGTTTGATGGGTATGGGCACTGAAGCTTTCTTT. It yields the protein CASSLMGMGTEAFF.

This clonotype was recorded a few times. The CDR3 sequence: CASSLAARGAQETQYF. DNA of the CDR3: TGCGCCAGCAGCTTGGCTGCGCGGGGGGCCCAAGAGACCCAGTACTTC. The V gene is TRBV5-1, the J gene TRBJ2-5; 8 bases are shared with TRBD2. In germline, CDR1 is SGHRS, CDR2 YFSETQ. CDR3 size: 16 residues. The ends lost 0 bases at V and 1 base at J; junction bases unmatched: 5.

The chain employs TRBV18 and TRBJ1-2; D perhaps matches TRBD1 (5 bases). The germline V gene has CDR1 KGHSH and CDR2 LQKENI. The CDR3 has 15 amino acids. Trimming shortened V by 1 base and J by 1 base, and 10 bases separated the two germline ends. CDR3 sequence (DNA): TGTGCCAGCTCACCACGCAGGGATGTTAACTATGGCTACACCTTC. Translating gives CASSPRRDVNYGYTF.

This clonotype was observed a few times. This chain links TRBV11-2 with TRBJ2-4; D call uncertain. CDR3 length: 13 residues. Germline CDR1 reads SGHAT; CDR2 reads FQNNGV. V lost 1 base and J 6 bases, leaving 7 bases between the germline ends. The CDR3 coding sequence is TGTGCCAGCAGCTTAGGTTCCTTAAACATTCAGTACTTC. It codes for CASSLGSLNIQYF.

Many counts were recorded for this clonotype. The chain couples TRBV7-9 to TRBJ2-3; possibly TRBD2 for D (6 bases). Germline assignment: CDR1 SEHNR and CDR2 FQNEAQ (reference sequence). This CDR3 is built from 14 residues. The V and J ends lost 5 bases and 2 bases respectively, with 11 bases between them. The CDR3 here is CASSPREATDTQYF. The CDR3 DNA follows: TGTGCCAGCAGCCCTAGGGAGGCCACAGATACGCAGTATTTT.

This clonotype was recorded at least ten times. The chain combines TRBV2 with TRBJ1-6, with 7 nucleotides matching TRBD1. The V and J ends lost 3 bases and 3 bases, in that order; junction bases with no gene match: 8. Germline CDR1 reads SNHLY; CDR2 reads FYNNEI. There are 17 residues in the CDR3. CDR3: CASSDRAGQNYNSPLHF. CDR3 nucleotides: TGTGCCAGCAGTGATCGGGCGGGACAGAACTATAATTCACCCCTCCACTTT. The variable domain in full, with the rest retrieved from reference TRBV2 and TRBJ1-6, is EPEVTQTPSHQVTQMGQEVILRCVPISNHLYFYWYRQILGQKVEFLVSFYNNEISEKSEIFDDQFSVERPDGSNFTLKIRSTKLEDSAMYFCASSDRAGQNYNSPLHFGNGTRLTVT.

This chain joins TRBV14 and TRBJ2-7; D remains ambiguous. The V end was cut by 1 base, the J end by 4 bases, with 14 bases between. Germline-derived CDR1 and CDR2 are SGHDN and FVKESK. The length of the CDR3 is 15 residues. The CDR3 bases are TGTGCCAGCAGCCAAGCTCCGGCAGCCTATTACGAGCAGTACTTC. This sequence encodes CASSQAPAAYYEQYF.

V and J are TRBV19 and TRBJ1-4, with D perhaps TRBD1 (6 bases). This CDR3 has 16 residues. The germline V gene encodes CDR1 LNHDA and CDR2 SQIVND (reference sequence). Trimming stripped 7 bases from V and 2 bases from J, with 17 bases between. As DNA, the CDR3 is TGTGCCAGTACCCCGAGACGAGGGGGGACTAATGAAAAACTGTTTTTT. This gives the protein CASTPRRGGTNEKLFF. Complete variable domain (other parts from reference TRBV19 and TRBJ1-4): DGGITQSPKYLFRKEGQNVTLSCEQNLNHDAMYWYRQDPGQGLRLIYYSQIVNDFQKGDIAEGYSVSREKKESFPLTVTSAQKNPTAFYLCASTPRRGGTNEKLFFGSGTQLSVL.

The rearrangement links TRBV15 to TRBJ1-2; D is uncertain. Germline V CDR1 and CDR2: LNHNV, YYDKDF (reference sequence). Trimming cost V 3 bases and J 6 bases, with 14 bases left between them. The CDR3 runs 14 residues. As DNA, the CDR3 is TGTGCCACCAGCAGCAGACCCCCTCGGAATGGCTACACCTTC. Its translation is CATSSRPPRNGYTF.

V and J are TRBV6-5 and TRBJ1-2; D unresolved. The germline CDR1 and CDR2 sequences are MNHEY and SVGAGI. CDR3 length equals 14 residues. V was cut by 2 bases and J by 4 bases, with 11 bases left in between. The CDR3 loop reads CASSYGVSGYGYTF. The CDR3 DNA reads TGTGCCAGCAGTTACGGCGTAAGTGGCTATGGCTACACCTTC.

This clonotype is deemed medium-sized. The chain recombines TRBV7-2 with TRBJ2-1, with 13 bases lining up with TRBD2. The germline V gene has CDR1 SGHTA and CDR2 FQGNSA. This CDR3 is 20 amino acids long. After removal of 2 bases from V and 0 bases from J, the junction contained 10 bases not matched to a gene. CDR3 region: CASSLRGGLAGPTSYNEQFF. CDR3 nucleotide sequence: TGTGCCAGCAGCTTAAGAGGGGGACTAGCGGGGCCAACCTCCTACAATGAGCAGTTCTTC.

This chain links TRBV3-2 with TRBJ2-5; the D segment call TRBD1 is taken from the table without a DNA check. TRBV3-2 is annotated as a pseudogene. CDR3 length: 17 amino acids. CDR3 nucleotide sequence: TGTGCCAGCAGCCAGTCGGGACAGGGATGGAGGCTGGAGACCCAGTACTTC. Its protein is CASSQSGQGWRLETQYF.

This clonotype has only a few counts. The chain couples TRBV19 to TRBJ1-6; a possible D gene is TRBD1 (6 bases). Trimming removed 5 bases at V and 12 bases at J, with 20 bases between. The germline gives CDR1 LNHDA, CDR2 SQIVND (reference sequence). The length of the CDR3 is 15 residues. The CDR3 DNA sequence: TGTGCCAGTAGTGCCCCGGACAGCCCGAGTCAACCCCTCCACTTT. Amino acids: CASSAPDSPSQPLHF.

The V and J genes are TRBV3-1 and TRBJ1-1; TRBD1 agrees at 9 bases. The CDR3 contains 14 residues. CDR1 and CDR2 from the germline V gene are LGHDT and YNNKEL (reference sequence). V lost 3 bases, J lost 1 base, and 0 bases stayed unmatched. The CDR3 sequence: CASSQGQGNTEAFF. DNA for the CDR3: TGTGCCAGCAGCCAGGGACAGGGGAACACTGAAGCTTTCTTT.

This clonotype has ten or more counts. The DNA for the CDR3 is TGCAGTGCTACGACTAGCGGGGGGGCCATATCCTACAATGAGCAGTTCTTC. Protein product: CSATTSGGAISYNEQFF. The gene calls are TRBV20-1 and TRBJ2-1; 14 bases are a match to TRBD2. V trimming: 4 bases; J trimming: 1 base; junction bases outside the gene matches: 6. CDR1 is DFQATT and CDR2 is SNEGSKA in the germline V gene (reference sequence). This CDR3 has 17 residues.

This clonotype turned up a few times. This rearrangement joins TRBV7-6 to TRBJ1-5, with TRBD1 matching over 7 bases. The CDR3 has 15 residues. J lost 4 bases, V lost 5 bases, and 8 bases had no gene match. Germline-derived CDR1 and CDR2 are SGHVS and FNYEAQ. DNA of the CDR3: TGTGCCAGCAGCCCAATCGGGACAGCAAATCAGCCCCAGCATTTT. Protein product: CASSPIGTANQPQHF. Complete variable domain (other parts from reference TRBV7-6 and TRBJ1-5): GAGVSQSPRYKVTKRGQDVALRCDPISGHVSLYWYRQALGQGPEFLTYFNYEAQQDKSGLPNDRFSAERPEGSISTLTIQRTEQRDSAMYRCASSPIGTANQPQHFGDGTRLSIL.

V and J are TRBV2 and TRBJ2-7; D might be TRBD2 (6 bases). The CDR3 sequence is 13 residues long. V lost 5 bases, J lost 7 bases, and 15 bases lay in between. CDR1 is SNHLY and CDR2 is FYNNEI in the germline V gene. The CDR3 region has the DNA TGTGCCAGCAGTCCACACGGGGGTCTGGAGCAGTACTTC. Its translation is CASSPHGGLEQYF.

This clonotype was found many times. This chain joins TRBV20-1 and TRBJ1-6; 9 nucleotides align to TRBD1. The germline CDR1 and CDR2 sequences are DFQATT and SNEGSKA (reference sequence). The CDR3 runs to 14 residues. V lost 6 bases to trimming and J lost 7 bases; unmatched junction nucleotides: 7. CDR3 nucleotides: TGCAGTGCCCCGGACAGGGGCGGGAATTCACCCCTCCACTTT. Its protein is CSAPDRGGNSPLHF.

This clonotype was observed a handful of times. This sequence joins TRBV7-6 and TRBJ2-3; weak D call: TRBD2 (7 bases). Trimming pared 0 bases from V and 4 bases from J, leaving 14 bases between. The length of the CDR3 is 16 residues. The V gene's germline CDR1 is SGHVS and CDR2 FNYEAQ. The CDR3 loop is CASSLAAGAPPDTQYF. The CDR3, as DNA: TGTGCCAGCAGCTTAGCGGCGGGGGCCCCCCCAGATACGCAGTATTTT.

A few counts support this clonotype. The CDR3 DNA follows: TGCGCCAGCAGTGAGTCGTCTAGCGGGCTCTACAATGAGCAGTTCTTC. Amino acid sequence: CASSESSSGLYNEQFF. V and J are TRBV10-1 and TRBJ2-1; 8 bases align to TRBD2. Germline CDR1 is WNHNN and CDR2 is SYGVQD (reference sequence). This CDR3 has 16 residues. Losses at the gene ends were 0 bases for V and 3 bases for J; bases not matched to a gene: 4.

V and J are TRBV2 and TRBJ1-6, with D unclear. There are 11 residues in the CDR3. Germline values: CDR1 SNHLY, CDR2 FYNNEI. Trimming shortened V by 4 bases and J by 15 bases, and 10 bases separated the two germline ends. CDR3 DNA sequence: TGTGCCAGCAGTGGTGAGACGGACCTCCACTTT. Translated: CASSGETDLHF.

This clonotype was counted many times. This rearrangement joins TRBV29-1 to TRBJ1-1; no definite D call. CDR1 and CDR2 (germline): SQVTM, ANQGSEA. The V end was cut by 6 bases, the J end by 1 base, with 9 bases between. The CDR3 has 12 residues. CDR3 nucleotides: TGCAGCGTCGGGCGTAGGAACACTGAAGCTTTCTTT. It yields the protein CSVGRRNTEAFF.

This clonotype was seen ten or more times. This rearrangement joins TRBV27 to TRBJ2-7; 12 nucleotides agree with TRBD2. V dropped 4 bases and J dropped 4; count of bases not matched to a gene: 8. Germline V lookup: CDR1 MNHEY, CDR2 SMNVEV (reference sequence). The CDR3 runs to 16 residues. The CDR3 here is CASSSGTSGYYYEQYF. In DNA, the CDR3 is TGTGCCAGCAGTTCCGGGACTAGCGGGTACTATTACGAGCAGTACTTC.

The V gene is TRBV7-2, the J gene TRBJ2-3; 14 nucleotides line up with TRBD2. V gave up 5 bases and J gave up 2 bases; unmatched junction bases: 12. The CDR3 covers 19 residues. Germline CDR1 is SGHTA and CDR2 is FQGNSA. DNA of the CDR3: TGTGCCAGCAGCGCGGGACTAGCGGGGGCGCTTAGAAACACAGATACGCAGTATTTT. It is translated as CASSAGLAGALRNTDTQYF.